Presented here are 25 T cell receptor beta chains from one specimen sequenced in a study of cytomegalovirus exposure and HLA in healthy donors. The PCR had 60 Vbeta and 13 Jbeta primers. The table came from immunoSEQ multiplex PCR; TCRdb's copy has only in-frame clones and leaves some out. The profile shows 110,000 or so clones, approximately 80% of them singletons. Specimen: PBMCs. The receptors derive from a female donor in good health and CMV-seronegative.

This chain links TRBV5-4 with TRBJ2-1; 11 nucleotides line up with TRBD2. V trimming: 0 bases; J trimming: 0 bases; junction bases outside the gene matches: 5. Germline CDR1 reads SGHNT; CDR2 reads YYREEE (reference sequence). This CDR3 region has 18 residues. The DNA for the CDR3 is TGTGCCAGCAGCTTGGCTAGCGGGGGGATGAGCTCCTACAATGAGCAGTTCTTC. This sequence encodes CASSLASGGMSSYNEQFF.

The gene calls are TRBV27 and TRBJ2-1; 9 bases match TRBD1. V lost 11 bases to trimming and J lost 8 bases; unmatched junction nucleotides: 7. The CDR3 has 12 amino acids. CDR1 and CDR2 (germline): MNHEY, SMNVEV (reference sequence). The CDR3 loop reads CAAGQGSDEQFF. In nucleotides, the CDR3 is TGTGCCGCGGGACAGGGATCAGATGAGCAGTTCTTC.

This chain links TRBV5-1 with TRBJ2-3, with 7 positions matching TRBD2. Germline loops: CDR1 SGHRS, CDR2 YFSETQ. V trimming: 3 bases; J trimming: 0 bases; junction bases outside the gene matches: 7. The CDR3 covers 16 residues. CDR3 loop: CASSSRLAPSTDTQYF. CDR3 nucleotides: TGCGCCAGCAGCTCTCGACTAGCCCCTAGCACAGATACGCAGTATTTT.

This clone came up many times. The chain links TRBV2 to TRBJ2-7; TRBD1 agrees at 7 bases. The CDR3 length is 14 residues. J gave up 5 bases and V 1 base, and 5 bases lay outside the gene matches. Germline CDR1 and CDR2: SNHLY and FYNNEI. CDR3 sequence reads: CASSEGQGANEQYF. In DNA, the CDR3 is TGTGCCAGCAGTGAAGGACAGGGTGCAAACGAGCAGTACTTC.

CDR3 nucleotide sequence: TGTGCCAGCAGCCCTCCCCGGCCCGGGCGGGGGTACGAGCAGTACTTC. Translated: CASSPPRPGRGYEQYF. The V and J genes are TRBV11-2 and TRBJ2-7; 7 bases align to TRBD2. The CDR3 loop spans 16 amino acids. Germline loops: CDR1 SGHAT, CDR2 FQNNGV. After removal of 5 bases from V and 4 bases from J, the junction contained 14 bases not matched to a gene.

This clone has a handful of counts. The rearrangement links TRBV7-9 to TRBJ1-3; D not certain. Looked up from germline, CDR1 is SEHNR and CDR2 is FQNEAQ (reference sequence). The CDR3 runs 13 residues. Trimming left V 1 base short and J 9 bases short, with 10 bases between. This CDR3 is CASSLGVRGTIYF. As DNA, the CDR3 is TGTGCCAGCAGCTTAGGGGTGCGCGGCACCATATATTTT. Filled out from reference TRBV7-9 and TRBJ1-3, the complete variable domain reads DTGVSQNPRHKITKRGQNVTFRCDPISEHNRLYWYRQTLGQGPEFLTYFQNEAQLEKSRLLSDRFSAERPKGSFSTLEIQRTEQGDSAMYLCASSLGVRGTIYFGEGSWLTVV.

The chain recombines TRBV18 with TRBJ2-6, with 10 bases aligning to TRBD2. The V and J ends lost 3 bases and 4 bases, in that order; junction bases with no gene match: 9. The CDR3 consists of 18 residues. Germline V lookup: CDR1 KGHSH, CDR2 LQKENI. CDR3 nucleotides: TGTGCCAGCTCACCTCTAACTAGCGGGGCGCTCGGGGCCAACGTCCTGACTTTC. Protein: CASSPLTSGALGANVLTF.

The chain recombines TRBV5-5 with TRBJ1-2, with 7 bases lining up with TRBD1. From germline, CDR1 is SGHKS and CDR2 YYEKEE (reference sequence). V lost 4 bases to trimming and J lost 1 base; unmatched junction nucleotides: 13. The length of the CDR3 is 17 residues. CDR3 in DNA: TGTGCCAGCAGCCCTAGGACAGGTGCGCCAATTAACTATGGCTACACCTTC. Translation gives CASSPRTGAPINYGYTF.

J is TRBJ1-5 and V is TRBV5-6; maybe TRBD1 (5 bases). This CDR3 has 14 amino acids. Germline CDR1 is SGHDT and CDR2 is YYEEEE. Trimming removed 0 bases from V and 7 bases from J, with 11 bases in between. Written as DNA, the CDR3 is TGTGCCAGCAGCTTGGCTCAGGGCAGACAGCCCCAGCATTTT. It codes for CASSLAQGRQPQHF.

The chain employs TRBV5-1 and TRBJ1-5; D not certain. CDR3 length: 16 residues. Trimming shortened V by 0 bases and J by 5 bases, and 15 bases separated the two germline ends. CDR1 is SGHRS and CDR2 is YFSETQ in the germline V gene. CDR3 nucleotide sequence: TGCGCCAGCAGCTTGGTACCCATAGACTTGGATCAGCCCCAGCATTTT. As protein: CASSLVPIDLDQPQHF. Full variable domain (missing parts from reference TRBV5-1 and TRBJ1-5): KAGVTQTPRYLIKTRGQQVTLSCSPISGHRSVSWYQQTPGQGLQFLFEYFSETQRNKGNFPGRFSGRQFSNSRSEMNVSTLELGDSALYLCASSLVPIDLDQPQHFGDGTRLSIL.

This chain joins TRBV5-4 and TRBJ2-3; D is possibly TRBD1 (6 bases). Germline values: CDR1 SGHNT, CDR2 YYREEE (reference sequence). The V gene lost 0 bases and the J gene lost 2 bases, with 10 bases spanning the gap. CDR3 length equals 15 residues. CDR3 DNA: TGTGCCAGCAGCTTGGACACAGGGTTCACAGATACGCAGTATTTT. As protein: CASSLDTGFTDTQYF.

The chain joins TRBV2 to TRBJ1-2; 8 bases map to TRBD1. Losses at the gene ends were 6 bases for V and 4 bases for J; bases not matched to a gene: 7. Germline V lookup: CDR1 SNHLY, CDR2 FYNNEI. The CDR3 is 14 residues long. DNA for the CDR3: TGTGCCAGCAGGGCCAGGGGGCTAGGCTATGGCTACACCTTC. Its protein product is CASRARGLGYGYTF.

The CDR3 loop is CAISVFRGRTNYGYTF. The DNA for the CDR3 is TGTGCCATCAGTGTTTTCAGGGGGAGAACTAACTATGGCTACACCTTC. The chain links TRBV10-3 to TRBJ1-2, with 7 bases aligning to TRBD1. The CDR3 totals 16 residues. With V trimmed by 4 bases and J by 0 bases, 8 bases remained unmatched. CDR1 is ENHRY, CDR2 SYGVKD, per germline.

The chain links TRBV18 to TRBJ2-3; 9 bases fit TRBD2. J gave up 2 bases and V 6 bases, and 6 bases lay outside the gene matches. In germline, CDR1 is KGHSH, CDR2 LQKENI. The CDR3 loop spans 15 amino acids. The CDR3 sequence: CASSPGGGATDTQYF. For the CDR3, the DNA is TGTGCCAGCTCTCCGGGCGGGGGGGCCACAGATACGCAGTATTTT.

CDR3 sequence (DNA): TGTGCCAGCAGCTCACTACTAGCGGGGAACACAGATACGCAGTATTTT. This sequence encodes CASSSLLAGNTDTQYF. The chain employs TRBV7-9 and TRBJ2-3; 10 nucleotides line up with TRBD2. J was trimmed by 2 bases and V by 4 bases; bases with no gene match: 6. The germline gives CDR1 SEHNR, CDR2 FQNEAQ (reference sequence). This CDR3 spans 16 amino acids.

The CDR3 coding sequence is TGTGCCAGCAGCGGGGGGGCTGGAAACACCATATATTTT. Translation gives CASSGGAGNTIYF. The chain joins TRBV9 to TRBJ1-3; tentatively, D is TRBD1 (5 bases). Trimming shortened V by 3 bases and J by 2 bases, and 6 bases separated the two germline ends. This CDR3 contains 13 residues. Germline V gene sequence: CDR1 SGDLS, CDR2 YYNGEE.

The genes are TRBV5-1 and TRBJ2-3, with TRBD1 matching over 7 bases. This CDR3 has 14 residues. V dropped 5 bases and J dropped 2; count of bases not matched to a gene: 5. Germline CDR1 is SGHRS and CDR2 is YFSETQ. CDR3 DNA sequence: TGCGCCAGCAGACCGGGACAGCACACAGATACGCAGTATTTT. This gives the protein CASRPGQHTDTQYF.

The CDR3 loop reads CASAVDRYDTQYF. CDR3 bases: TGTGCTAGTGCTGTGGACAGATACGATACGCAGTATTTT. The chain carries TRBV12-5 and TRBJ2-3, with D possibly TRBD1 on 6 matching bases. Trimming took 7 bases from V and 6 from J, leaving 14 bases between them. Germline loops: CDR1 LGHNT, CDR2 FRNRAP. The CDR3 spans 13 residues.

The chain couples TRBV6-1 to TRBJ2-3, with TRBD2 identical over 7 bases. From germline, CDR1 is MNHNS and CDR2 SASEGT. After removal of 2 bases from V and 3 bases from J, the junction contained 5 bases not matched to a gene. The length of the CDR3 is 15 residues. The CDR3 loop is CASSERGGGTDTQYF. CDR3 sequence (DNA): TGTGCCAGCAGTGAACGCGGGGGTGGGACAGATACGCAGTATTTT.

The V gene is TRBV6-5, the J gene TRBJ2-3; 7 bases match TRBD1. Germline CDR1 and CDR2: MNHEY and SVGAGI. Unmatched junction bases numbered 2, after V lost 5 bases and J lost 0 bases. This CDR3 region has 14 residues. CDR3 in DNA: TGTGCCAGCAGTCGGGACAGAAGCACAGATACGCAGTATTTT. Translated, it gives CASSRDRSTDTQYF.

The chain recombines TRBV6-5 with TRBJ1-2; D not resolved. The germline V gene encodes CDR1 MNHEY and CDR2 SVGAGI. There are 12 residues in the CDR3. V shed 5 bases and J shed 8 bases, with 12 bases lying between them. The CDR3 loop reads CASSPVNSGYTF. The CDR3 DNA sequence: TGTGCCAGCAGTCCCGTTAATTCGGGCTACACCTTC.

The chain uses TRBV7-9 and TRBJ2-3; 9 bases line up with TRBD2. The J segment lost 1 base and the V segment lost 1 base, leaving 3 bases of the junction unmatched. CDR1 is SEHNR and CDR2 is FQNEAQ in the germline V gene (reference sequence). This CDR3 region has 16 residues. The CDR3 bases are TGTGCCAGCAGCTTAGTTCCTAGCGGGGGCACAGATACGCAGTATTTT. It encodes CASSLVPSGGTDTQYF.

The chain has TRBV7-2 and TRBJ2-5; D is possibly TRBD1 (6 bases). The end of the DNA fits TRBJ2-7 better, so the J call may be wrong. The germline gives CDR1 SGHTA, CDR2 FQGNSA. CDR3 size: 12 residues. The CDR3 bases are TGTGCCAGCGGACAGCAATACTACGAGCAGTACTTC. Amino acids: CASGQQYYEQYF.

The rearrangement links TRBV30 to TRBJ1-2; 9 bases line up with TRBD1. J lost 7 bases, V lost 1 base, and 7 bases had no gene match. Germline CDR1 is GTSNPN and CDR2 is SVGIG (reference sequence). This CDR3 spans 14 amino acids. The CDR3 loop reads CAWSANRGQGGYTF. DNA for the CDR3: TGTGCCTGGAGTGCTAACAGGGGGCAGGGTGGCTACACCTTC.

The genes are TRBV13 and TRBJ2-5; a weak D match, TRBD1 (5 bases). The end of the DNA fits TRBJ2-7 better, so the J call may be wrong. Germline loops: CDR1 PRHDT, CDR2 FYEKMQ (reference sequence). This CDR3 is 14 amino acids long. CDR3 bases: TGTGCCAGCAGCCCCCCAGGGATTAGGTACGAGCAGTACTTC. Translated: CASSPPGIRYEQYF.